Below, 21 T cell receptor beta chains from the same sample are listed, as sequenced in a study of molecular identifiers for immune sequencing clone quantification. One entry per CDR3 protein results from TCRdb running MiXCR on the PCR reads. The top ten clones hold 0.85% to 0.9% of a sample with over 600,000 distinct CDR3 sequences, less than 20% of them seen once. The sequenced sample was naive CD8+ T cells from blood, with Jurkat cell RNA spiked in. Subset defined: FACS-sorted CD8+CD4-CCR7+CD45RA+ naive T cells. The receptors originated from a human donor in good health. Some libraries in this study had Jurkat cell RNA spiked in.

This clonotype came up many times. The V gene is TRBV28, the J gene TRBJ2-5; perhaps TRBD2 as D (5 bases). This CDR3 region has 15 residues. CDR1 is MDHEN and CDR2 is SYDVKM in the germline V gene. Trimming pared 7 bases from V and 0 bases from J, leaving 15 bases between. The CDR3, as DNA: TGTGCCAGCACAAGAGCGGCCTCGTACCAAGAGACCCAGTACTTC. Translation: CASTRAASYQETQYF.

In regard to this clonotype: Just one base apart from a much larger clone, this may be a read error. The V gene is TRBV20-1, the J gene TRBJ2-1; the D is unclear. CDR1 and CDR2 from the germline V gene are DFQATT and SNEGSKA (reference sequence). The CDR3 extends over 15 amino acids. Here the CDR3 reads CSATSTPQLYNEQLF. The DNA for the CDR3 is TGCAGTGCTACTTCAACTCCGCAGCTATACAATGAGCAGCTCTTC.

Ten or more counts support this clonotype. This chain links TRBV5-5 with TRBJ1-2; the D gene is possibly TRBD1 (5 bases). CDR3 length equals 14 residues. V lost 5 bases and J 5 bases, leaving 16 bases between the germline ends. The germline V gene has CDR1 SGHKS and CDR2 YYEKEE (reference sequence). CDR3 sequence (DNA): TGTGCCAGCAGTCTACAGGAGTCGGGGTATGGCTACACCTTC. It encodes CASSLQESGYGYTF. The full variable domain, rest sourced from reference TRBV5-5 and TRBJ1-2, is DAGVTQSPTHLIKTRGQQVTLRCSPISGHKSVSWYQQVLGQGPQFIFQYYEKEERGRGNFPDRFSARQFPNYSSELNVNALLLGDSALYLCASSLQESGYGYTFGSGTRLTVV.

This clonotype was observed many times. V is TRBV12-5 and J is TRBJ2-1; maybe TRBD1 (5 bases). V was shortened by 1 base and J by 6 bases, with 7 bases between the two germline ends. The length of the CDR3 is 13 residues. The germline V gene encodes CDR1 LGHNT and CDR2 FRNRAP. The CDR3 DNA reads TGTGCTAGTGGTTTGGGAACAGGCAATGAGCAGTTCTTC. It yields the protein CASGLGTGNEQFF.

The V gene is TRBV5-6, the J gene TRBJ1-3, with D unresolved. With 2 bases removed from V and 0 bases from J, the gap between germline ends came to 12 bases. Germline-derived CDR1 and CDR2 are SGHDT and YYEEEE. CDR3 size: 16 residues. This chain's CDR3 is CASSFPRSSSGNTIYF. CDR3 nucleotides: TGTGCCAGCAGCTTTCCCCGGAGCTCCTCTGGAAACACCATATATTTT.

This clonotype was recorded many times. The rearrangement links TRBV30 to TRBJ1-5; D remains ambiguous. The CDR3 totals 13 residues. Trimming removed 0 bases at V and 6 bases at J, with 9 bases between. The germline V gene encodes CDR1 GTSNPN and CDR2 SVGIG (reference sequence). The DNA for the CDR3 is TGTGCCTGGAGTGTACATAGGAGTCAGCCCCAGCATTTT. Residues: CAWSVHRSQPQHF.

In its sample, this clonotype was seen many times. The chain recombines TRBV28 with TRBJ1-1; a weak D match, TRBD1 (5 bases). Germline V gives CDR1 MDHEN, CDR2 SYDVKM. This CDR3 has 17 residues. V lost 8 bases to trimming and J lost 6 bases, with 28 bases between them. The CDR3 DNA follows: TGTGCCAGCCAAAAGGGCCCTGGGGGGTCGGGGGTAGCTGAAGCTTTCTTT. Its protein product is CASQKGPGGSGVAEAFF.

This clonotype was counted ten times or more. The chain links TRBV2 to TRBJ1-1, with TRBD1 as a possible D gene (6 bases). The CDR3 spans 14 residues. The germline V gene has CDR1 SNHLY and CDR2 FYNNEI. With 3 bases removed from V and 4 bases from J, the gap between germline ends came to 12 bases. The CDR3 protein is CASSESTRGTEAFF. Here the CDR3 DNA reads TGTGCCAGCAGTGAGTCCACCAGGGGCACTGAAGCTTTCTTT.

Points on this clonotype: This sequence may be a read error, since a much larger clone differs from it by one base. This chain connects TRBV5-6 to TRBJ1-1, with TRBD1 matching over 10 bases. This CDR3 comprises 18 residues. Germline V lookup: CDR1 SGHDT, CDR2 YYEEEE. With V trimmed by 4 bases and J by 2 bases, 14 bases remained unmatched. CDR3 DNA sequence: TGTGCCAGCAGCCGACAGGTCCCGGGACAGGGGCCCAACACTGAAGCTTTCTTT. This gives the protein CASSRQVPGQGPNTEAFF.

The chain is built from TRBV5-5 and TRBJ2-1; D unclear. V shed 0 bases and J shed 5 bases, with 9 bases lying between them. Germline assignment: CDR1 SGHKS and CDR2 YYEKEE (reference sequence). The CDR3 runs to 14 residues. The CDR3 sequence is CASSLVSNNNEQFF. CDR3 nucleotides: TGTGCCAGCAGCTTGGTGTCAAATAACAATGAGCAGTTCTTC.

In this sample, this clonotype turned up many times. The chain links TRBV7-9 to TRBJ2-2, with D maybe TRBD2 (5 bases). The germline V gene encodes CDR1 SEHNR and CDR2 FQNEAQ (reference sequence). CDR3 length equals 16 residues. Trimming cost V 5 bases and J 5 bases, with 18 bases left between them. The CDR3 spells CASSRNGLAGTGELFF. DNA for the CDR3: TGTGCCAGCAGCCGAAACGGGCTAGCTGGTACCGGGGAGCTGTTTTTT.

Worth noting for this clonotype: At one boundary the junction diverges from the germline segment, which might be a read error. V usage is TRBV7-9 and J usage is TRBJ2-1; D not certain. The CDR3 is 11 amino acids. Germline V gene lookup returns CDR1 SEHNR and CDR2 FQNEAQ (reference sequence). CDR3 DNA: TGTGCCAGCAGAAGCTGGGATGAGCGGTTCTTC. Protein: CASRSWDERFF.

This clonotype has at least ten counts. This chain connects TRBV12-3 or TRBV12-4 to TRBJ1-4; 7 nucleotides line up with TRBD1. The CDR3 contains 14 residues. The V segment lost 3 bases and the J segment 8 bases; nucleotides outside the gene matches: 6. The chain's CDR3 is CASSLTGQVEKLFF. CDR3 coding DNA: TGTGCCAGCAGTTTGACAGGGCAGGTGGAAAAACTGTTTTTT.

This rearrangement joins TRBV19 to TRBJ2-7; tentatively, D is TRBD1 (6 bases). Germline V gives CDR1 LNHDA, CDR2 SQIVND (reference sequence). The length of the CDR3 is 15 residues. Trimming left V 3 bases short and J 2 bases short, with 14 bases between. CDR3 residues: CASSMVYRATYEQYF. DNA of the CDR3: TGTGCCAGTAGTATGGTGTACAGGGCCACCTACGAGCAGTACTTC.

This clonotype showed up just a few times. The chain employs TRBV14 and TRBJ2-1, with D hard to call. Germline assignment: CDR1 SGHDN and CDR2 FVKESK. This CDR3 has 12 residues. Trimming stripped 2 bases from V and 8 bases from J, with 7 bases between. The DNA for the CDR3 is TGTGCCAGCAGCCAACGGTGGGATGAGCAGTTCTTC. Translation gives CASSQRWDEQFF.

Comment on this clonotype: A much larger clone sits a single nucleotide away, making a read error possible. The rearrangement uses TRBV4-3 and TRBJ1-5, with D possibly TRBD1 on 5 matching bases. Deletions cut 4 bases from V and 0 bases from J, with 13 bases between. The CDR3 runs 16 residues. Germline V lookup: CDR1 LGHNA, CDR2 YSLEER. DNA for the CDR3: TGCGCCAGCAGCCCAGACGGGACTGATAGCAATCAGCCCCAGCATTTT. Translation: CASSPDGTDSNQPQHF.

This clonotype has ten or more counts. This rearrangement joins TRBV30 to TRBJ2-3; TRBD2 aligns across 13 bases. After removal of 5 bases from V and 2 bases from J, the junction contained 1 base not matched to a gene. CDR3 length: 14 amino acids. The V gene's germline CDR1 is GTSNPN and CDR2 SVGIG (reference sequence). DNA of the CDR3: TGTGCCTGGGGGACTAGCGGGGTCACAGATACGCAGTATTTT. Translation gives CAWGTSGVTDTQYF. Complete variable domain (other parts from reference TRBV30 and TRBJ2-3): SQTIHQWPATLVQPVGSPLSLECTVEGTSNPNLYWYRQAAGRGLQLLFYSVGIGQISSEVPQNLSASRPQDRQFILSSKKLLLSDSGFYLCAWGTSGVTDTQYFGPGTRLTVL.

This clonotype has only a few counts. CDR3 nucleotides: TGCAGTGCCGTTAGAAGGGAGTCCCTCCAAGAGACCCAGTACTTC. This translates into CSAVRRESLQETQYF. The chain links TRBV20-1 to TRBJ2-5; the D gene is possibly TRBD2 (5 bases). This CDR3 contains 15 residues. Germline V gives CDR1 DFQATT, CDR2 SNEGSKA (reference sequence). V shed 6 bases and J shed 1 base, with 18 bases lying between them.

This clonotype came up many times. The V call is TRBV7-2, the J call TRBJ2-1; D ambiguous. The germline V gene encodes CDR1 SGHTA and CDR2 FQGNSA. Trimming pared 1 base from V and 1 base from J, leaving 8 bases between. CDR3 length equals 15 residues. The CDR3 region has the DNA TGTGCCAGCAGCTTAGTAGGGTTATCCTACAATGAGCAGTTCTTC. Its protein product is CASSLVGLSYNEQFF.

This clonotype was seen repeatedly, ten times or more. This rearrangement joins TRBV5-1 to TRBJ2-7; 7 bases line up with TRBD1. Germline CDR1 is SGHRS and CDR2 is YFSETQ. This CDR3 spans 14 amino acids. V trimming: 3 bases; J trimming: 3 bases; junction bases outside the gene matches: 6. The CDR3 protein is CASSYRTGIYEQYF. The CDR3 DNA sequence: TGCGCCAGCAGCTACAGGACAGGTATCTACGAGCAGTACTTC. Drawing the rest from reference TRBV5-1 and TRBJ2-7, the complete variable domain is KAGVTQTPRYLIKTRGQQVTLSCSPISGHRSVSWYQQTPGQGLQFLFEYFSETQRNKGNFPGRFSGRQFSNSRSEMNVSTLELGDSALYLCASSYRTGIYEQYFGPGTRLTVT.

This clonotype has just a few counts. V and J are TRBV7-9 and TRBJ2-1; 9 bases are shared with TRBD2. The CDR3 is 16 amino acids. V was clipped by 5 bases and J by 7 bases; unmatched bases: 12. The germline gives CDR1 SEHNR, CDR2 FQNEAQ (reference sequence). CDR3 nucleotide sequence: TGTGCCAGCAGCCCTTCGCGGGGGGGGGCAATAAATGAGCAGTTCTTC. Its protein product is CASSPSRGGAINEQFF.